This T cell receptor beta chain is drawn from a study of T cells in Graves' hyperthyroidism and ophthalmopathy. This clonotype was counted only a few times. Germline loops: CDR1 MNHEY, CDR2 SMNVEV (reference sequence). V lost 5 bases, J lost 11 bases, and 19 bases lay in between. The CDR3 has 15 residues. What was amplified from RNA transcripts were TCR beta CDR3 regions. In the first-round RT-PCR of the TCR CDR3, the HTBI primer set was used. TCRdb itself ran the multiplex PCR reads through MiXCR, one entry per CDR3 protein. The table has around 600,000 distinct CDR3 sequences, about a sixth seen once.

Sequences were obtained from blood. The chain recombines TRBV27 with TRBJ1-6; tentatively, D is TRBD1 (5 bases). This clonotype was sampled from a woman between 40 and 50 years old with Graves' ophthalmopathy. CDR3: CASSRGLKVVAPLHF. The CDR3 DNA reads as TGTGCCAGCAGTAGGGGACTAAAGGTCGTGGCACCCCTCCACTTT.